The 21 T cell receptor beta chains listed next were all sequenced from one sample in a study of shared clonotypes between healthy human individuals. Sequencing was performed with immunoSEQ multiplex PCR; in TCRdb, only in-frame clones are kept and a portion is missing. The data hold about 180,000 clones, with 85% to 95% observed a single time. The sample consisted of naive CD4+ T cells sorted from blood. Subset: CD45RA+ positively selected. The receptor set was obtained from a woman younger than 45 in good health.

The CDR3 here is CASSGTGGGEKLFF. The CDR3 bases are TGTGCCAGCAGCGGAACAGGGGGCGGGGAAAAACTGTTTTTT. The chain couples TRBV9 to TRBJ1-4; 9 bases line up with TRBD1. Germline lookup yields CDR1 SGDLS and CDR2 YYNGEE. J was trimmed by 8 bases and V by 3 bases; bases with no gene match: 5. CDR3 length: 14 amino acids.

V and J are TRBV6-5 and TRBJ1-1, with 11 bases fitting TRBD1. V lost 9 bases to trimming and J lost 1 base; unmatched junction nucleotides: 7. Germline CDR1 is MNHEY and CDR2 is SVGAGI. There are 15 residues in the CDR3. DNA of the CDR3: TGTGCCAGTTTGGACAGGGGGCATAAGAACACTGAAGCTTTCTTT. Its protein product is CASLDRGHKNTEAFF.

This rearrangement joins TRBV5-8 to TRBJ2-3, with a tentative D call TRBD2 (6 bases). Germline V gene data show CDR1 as SGHTS and CDR2 as YDEGEE. CDR3 size: 16 residues. V shed 0 bases and J shed 4 bases, with 15 bases lying between them. CDR3 coding DNA: TGTGCCAGCAGCTTGGGGGCTAGCGAGATGGCAGATACGCAGTATTTT. Translating it yields CASSLGASEMADTQYF. Using reference TRBV5-8 and TRBJ2-3 for the parts outside the CDR3, the full variable domain is EAGVTQSPTHLIKTRGQQATLRCSPISGHTSVYWYQQALGLGLQFLLWYDEGEERNRGNFPPRFSGRQFPNYSSELNVNALELEDSALYLCASSLGASEMADTQYFGPGTRLTVL.

The chain combines TRBV6-5 with TRBJ2-2, with 10 bases aligning to TRBD1. The trim removed 4 bases at V and 5 bases at J, leaving 4 bases unmatched. CDR3 length: 15 residues. From germline, CDR1 is MNHEY and CDR2 SVGAGI. CDR3 coding DNA: TGTGCCAGCAGTTTGGACAGGGGGAATACCGGGGAGCTGTTTTTT. This sequence encodes CASSLDRGNTGELFF.

This clone was observed a single time. This rearrangement joins TRBV6-5 to TRBJ2-5; the match to TRBD1 covers 11 bases. This CDR3 region has 15 residues. With 6 bases clipped from V and 5 bases from J, the junction kept 8 bases outside the gene matches. Per the germline V gene, CDR1 is MNHEY and CDR2 is SVGAGI. DNA for the CDR3: TGTGCCAGCAGACAAGGACAGGGGGCGCGGGAGACCCAGTACTTC. This encodes CASRQGQGARETQYF.

This clone was observed a single time. The chain joins TRBV5-1 to TRBJ2-7; TRBD1 agrees at 7 bases. V gave up 0 bases and J gave up 5 bases; unmatched junction bases: 8. Germline CDR1 is SGHRS and CDR2 is YFSETQ. The CDR3 contains 15 residues. CDR3 region: CASSLVAGGKNEQYF. DNA of the CDR3: TGCGCCAGCAGCTTGGTGGCAGGGGGTAAGAACGAGCAGTACTTC.

This chain uses TRBV19 with TRBJ1-1, with TRBD1 matching over 12 bases. In germline, CDR1 is LNHDA, CDR2 SQIVND (reference sequence). This CDR3 comprises 15 residues. V trimming: 5 bases; J trimming: 10 bases; junction bases outside the gene matches: 11. The CDR3, as DNA: TGTGCCAGTAGTCTGGGAGGGACAGGGGGCTATGGAGCTTTCTTT. Translation: CASSLGGTGGYGAFF.

In DNA, the CDR3 is TGTGCCAGCGGACAGGGGAGAGTCACTGAAGCTTTCTTT. This gives the protein CASGQGRVTEAFF. The chain combines TRBV18 with TRBJ1-1, with 9 bases that match TRBD1. Germline V gene sequence: CDR1 KGHSH, CDR2 LQKENI. V shed 8 bases and J 4 bases; nucleotides not matched to a gene: 5. CDR3 length: 13 residues.

The chain is built from TRBV19 and TRBJ1-1, with D possibly matching TRBD1 (5 bases). The V end was cut by 9 bases, the J end by 0 bases, with 17 bases between. Germline V gene sequence: CDR1 LNHDA, CDR2 SQIVND (reference sequence). This CDR3 is 15 amino acids long. CDR3: CASRRGENLNTEAFF. The CDR3 DNA reads TGTGCCAGCCGTCGGGGGGAGAACTTGAACACTGAAGCTTTCTTT.

The CDR3 nucleotides read TGTGCCAGCTACCCTTTGCAGGGGGCTTGGGTGAACACTGAAGCTTTCTTT. This encodes CASYPLQGAWVNTEAFF. The chain couples TRBV2 to TRBJ1-1; 8 nucleotides agree with TRBD1. V gave up 8 bases and J gave up 0 bases; unmatched junction bases: 14. The CDR3 is 17 amino acids. Looked up from germline, CDR1 is SNHLY and CDR2 is FYNNEI. Full variable domain (outside the CDR3, taken from reference TRBV2 and TRBJ1-1): EPEVTQTPSHQVTQMGQEVILRCVPISNHLYFYWYRQILGQKVEFLVSFYNNEISEKSEIFDDQFSVERPDGSNFTLKIRSTKLEDSAMYFCASYPLQGAWVNTEAFFGQGTRLTVV.

The chain carries TRBV28 and TRBJ2-5; D is undetermined. The DNA end is more similar to TRBJ2-7, so the J call may be wrong. This CDR3 spans 13 amino acids. CDR1 is MDHEN and CDR2 is SYDVKM in the germline V gene. The CDR3 reads CASSFPGPFEQYF. In nucleotides, the CDR3 is TGTGCCAGCAGTTTTCCTGGCCCTTTCGAGCAGTACTTC.

V is TRBV7-9 and J is TRBJ2-2, with a weak D call TRBD1 (5 bases). The CDR3 loop spans 12 amino acids. V was pared by 4 bases and J by 13 bases, with 13 bases between. Germline V lookup: CDR1 SEHNR, CDR2 FQNEAQ (reference sequence). CDR3 nucleotide sequence: TGTGCCAGCAGCTCCTACGACCAGGGGCTGTTTTTT. Encoded protein: CASSSYDQGLFF.

The chain is built from TRBV6-6 and TRBJ2-7; the match to TRBD2 covers 7 bases. This CDR3 is built from 13 residues. V shed 5 bases and J 7 bases; nucleotides not matched to a gene: 8. Germline V CDR1 and CDR2: MNHNY, SVGAGI (reference sequence). The CDR3 loop is CASSRTRRSEQYF. The DNA for the CDR3 is TGTGCCAGCAGTAGGACTAGGCGGAGTGAGCAGTACTTC.

The V and J genes are TRBV29-1 and TRBJ2-3; 7 bases fit TRBD1. J lost 0 bases, V lost 4 bases, and 4 bases had no gene match. Per germline, CDR1 SQVTM and CDR2 ANQGSEA. This CDR3 spans 14 amino acids. The CDR3 bases are TGCAGCGTTGGTGAGGGGGCGAGCACAGATACGCAGTATTTT. Its protein is CSVGEGASTDTQYF.

V is TRBV28 and J is TRBJ2-7; 9 bases line up with TRBD1. Losses at the gene ends were 1 base for V and 6 bases for J; bases not matched to a gene: 7. Per germline, CDR1 MDHEN and CDR2 SYDVKM. The CDR3 is made up of 15 amino acids. This chain's CDR3 is CASSLFDRGYSEQYF. As DNA, the CDR3 is TGTGCCAGCAGTTTATTTGACAGGGGGTATTCCGAGCAGTACTTC.

The genes are TRBV7-6 and TRBJ2-1, with 10 nucleotides matching TRBD2. The CDR3 runs 16 residues. The junction had 10 bases not matched to a gene; V was cut back by 1 base and J by 10 bases. The germline gives CDR1 SGHVS, CDR2 FNYEAQ. The CDR3 DNA reads as TGTGCCAGCAGCTTAGTTTCTGTAGCGGGAGGCCGGGAGCAGTTCTTC. Residues: CASSLVSVAGGREQFF.

As DNA, the CDR3 is TGTGCCAGCTCACCGGGACTAGCGGGAGTCGCCTACGAGCAGTACTTC. It encodes CASSPGLAGVAYEQYF. The V gene is TRBV18, the J gene TRBJ2-7, with 14 nucleotides matching TRBD2. The trim removed 3 bases at V and 2 bases at J, leaving 3 bases unmatched. CDR1 KGHSH and CDR2 LQKENI come from the germline V gene. The CDR3 is made up of 16 amino acids.

This chain links TRBV18 with TRBJ2-5; D is unresolved. CDR3 length: 15 amino acids. V lost 0 bases to trimming and J lost 3 bases, with 11 bases between them. CDR1 is KGHSH, CDR2 LQKENI, per germline. The CDR3 bases are TGTGCCAGCTCACCACCGCGGAGCCAGGAAGAGACCCAGTACTTC. Translation gives CASSPPRSQEETQYF.

This clone came up once. The V gene is TRBV2, the J gene TRBJ1-2, with 12 nucleotides matching TRBD1. Germline V gives CDR1 SNHLY, CDR2 FYNNEI. V gave up 9 bases and J gave up 6 bases; unmatched junction bases: 8. The CDR3 length is 14 residues. Here the CDR3 DNA reads TGTGCCAGTAACTCCGGGACAGGGGGCGATGGCTACACCTTC. This sequence encodes CASNSGTGGDGYTF.

V usage is TRBV10-3 and J usage is TRBJ2-5, with 11 bases that match TRBD1. Germline CDR1 is ENHRY and CDR2 is SYGVKD. This CDR3 has 14 residues. The V and J ends lost 10 bases and 4 bases, in that order; junction bases with no gene match: 8. For the CDR3, the DNA is TGTGCCACCAAGGGACAGGGGGGAGGAGAGACCCAGTACTTC. This sequence encodes CATKGQGGGETQYF.

This rearrangement joins TRBV7-2 to TRBJ1-2, with D perhaps TRBD1 (6 bases). Germline V gene data show CDR1 as SGHTA and CDR2 as FQGNSA. The CDR3 covers 15 residues. V gave up 1 base and J gave up 3 bases, with 12 bases separating them. The DNA for the CDR3 is TGTGCCAGCAGCTTAGATACAGGGTTCGACTATGGCTACACCTTC. It codes for CASSLDTGFDYGYTF.